Presented here are 30 T cell receptor beta chains from one specimen sequenced in a study of monozygotic twins with inflammatory bowel disease. TCRdb reprocessed the 5' RACE reads; each CDR3 protein has one entry and no DNA is given. The specimen's table records under 350,000 distinct CDR3 sequences. Sequencing was done on a sample of blood. The receptors originated from a human donor with ulcerative colitis or Crohn's disease, or a healthy co-twin of an affected twin (not recorded which).

The gene calls are TRBV7-2 and TRBJ2-1. Per the germline V gene, CDR1 is SGHTA and CDR2 is FQGNSA. This CDR3 is 13 amino acids long. The CDR3 sequence is CASSLARYNEHFF.

The chain combines TRBV20-1 with TRBJ2-2; TCRdb proposes TRBD2, but this gene call is untestable without DNA. CDR3 size: 16 residues. Germline assignment: CDR1 DFQATT and CDR2 SNEGSKA (reference sequence). The CDR3 sequence is CSARDHSGTNTGELFF.

The chain is built from TRBV20-1 and TRBJ1-2; without DNA, the TCRdb call of TRBD1 cannot be checked. This CDR3 has 15 residues. Looked up from germline, CDR1 is DFQATT and CDR2 is SNEGSKA (reference sequence). The CDR3 region is CSARDIRGRNYGYTF.

The CDR3 here is CSVGATTVEQFF. The genes are TRBV29-1 and TRBJ2-1; TCRdb calls TRBD1, which cannot be checked without DNA. This CDR3 region has 12 residues. CDR1 and CDR2 from the germline V gene are SQVTM and ANQGSEA.

The chain couples TRBV18 to TRBJ1-3. The CDR3 is made up of 16 amino acids. Germline-derived CDR1 and CDR2 are KGHSH and LQKENI. The CDR3 reads CASSPDVGASGNTIYF.

The J gene is TRBJ2-5, the V gene TRBV19; without DNA, the TCRdb call of TRBD1 cannot be checked. This CDR3 contains 15 residues. CDR1 is LNHDA and CDR2 is SQIVND in the germline V gene (reference sequence). CDR3 loop: CASSIAGTYQETQYF.

This chain connects TRBV10-3 to TRBJ2-5; absent DNA, TCRdb's TRBD1 call cannot be checked. CDR3 length: 14 amino acids. Per the germline V gene, CDR1 is ENHRY and CDR2 is SYGVKD. CDR3 sequence: CAISETGGIETQYF.

The gene calls are TRBV30 and TRBJ2-1; the TCRdb call, TRBD1, lacks DNA for checking. The CDR3 covers 15 residues. Germline CDR1 reads GTSNPN; CDR2 reads SVGIG (reference sequence). CDR3 protein: CAWNDDRDRYNEQFF.

This chain's CDR3 is CASLNSNQPQHF. The chain employs TRBV28 and TRBJ1-5. CDR1 is MDHEN and CDR2 is SYDVKM in the germline V gene. This CDR3 is built from 12 residues.

The CDR3 is CASSRLGLQETQYF. The chain has TRBV5-4 and TRBJ2-5; the TCRdb D gene call, TRBD2, has no DNA to confirm it. The CDR3 sequence is 14 residues long. Germline CDR1 and CDR2: SGHNT and YYREEE (reference sequence).

The rearrangement links TRBV7-8 to TRBJ2-2; TCRdb returns TRBD1, unconfirmable since there is no DNA. CDR3 length: 14 amino acids. Germline V gene lookup returns CDR1 SGHVS and CDR2 FQNEAQ. The CDR3 loop is CASSLVGGAGELFF.

The chain combines TRBV24-1 with TRBJ2-5; checking the TCRdb D call of TRBD1 is not possible without DNA. Looked up from germline, CDR1 is KGHDR and CDR2 is SFDVKD. This CDR3 region has 13 residues. The CDR3 here is CATSDHRGETQYF.

The V gene is TRBV18, the J gene TRBJ2-1; TCRdb indicates TRBD2, and absent DNA this call remains unverified. The CDR3 is 12 amino acids. CDR1 is KGHSH, CDR2 LQKENI, per germline. The CDR3 sequence is CASSPSVGEQFF.

The CDR3 sequence: CATRSGGIQETQYF. This rearrangement joins TRBV15 to TRBJ2-5; TCRdb's assignment of TRBD1 cannot be checked, as there is no DNA. The CDR3 runs to 14 residues. The germline gives CDR1 LNHNV, CDR2 YYDKDF (reference sequence).

The J gene is TRBJ2-3, the V gene TRBV7-9; TCRdb lists TRBD2, though no DNA is available to test this call. This CDR3 has 14 residues. Germline CDR1 and CDR2: SEHNR and FQNEAQ (reference sequence). The CDR3 loop is CASSLGGQKATQYF. The variable domain in full, with the rest retrieved from reference TRBV7-9 and TRBJ2-3, is DTGVSQNPRHKITKRGQNVTFRCDPISEHNRLYWYRQTLGQGPEFLTYFQNEAQLEKSRLLSDRFSAERPKGSFSTLEIQRTEQGDSAMYLCASSLGGQKATQYFGPGTRLTVL.

V and J are TRBV7-3 and TRBJ2-1; there is no DNA to check the TCRdb D call of TRBD1. Germline V lookup: CDR1 SGHTA, CDR2 FQGTGA. The CDR3 is made up of 13 amino acids. CDR3 region: CASSPGTRNEQFF.

The genes are TRBV6-1 and TRBJ1-1; TCRdb picks TRBD1, but there is no DNA to check that call. Per the germline V gene, CDR1 is MNHNS and CDR2 is SASEGT. This CDR3 is 15 amino acids long. This CDR3 is CASRNDVRGGTEAFF.

This chain uses TRBV3-1 with TRBJ2-5. Per the germline V gene, CDR1 is LGHDT and CDR2 is YNNKEL (reference sequence). The CDR3 is 13 amino acids. Here the CDR3 reads CASSQDWEETQYF.

The chain uses TRBV5-1 and TRBJ1-6. Germline assignment: CDR1 SGHRS and CDR2 YFSETQ. The CDR3 sequence is 15 residues long. The CDR3 region is CASSSEYRAGTPLHF.

This chain's CDR3 is CASSLAGLAETTDTQYF. The rearrangement joins TRBV4-1 to TRBJ2-3; TCRdb names TRBD2, which stays unverified in the absence of DNA. The CDR3 spans 17 residues. The germline V gene has CDR1 MGHRA and CDR2 YSYEKL.

The chain has TRBV20-1 and TRBJ2-4; the D gene TCRdb calls, TRBD1, cannot be checked with no DNA. Looked up from germline, CDR1 is DFQATT and CDR2 is SNEGSKA (reference sequence). The CDR3 is made up of 14 amino acids. The CDR3 loop reads CSASGQGQENIQYF.

The rearrangement links TRBV12-3 or TRBV12-4 to TRBJ1-5; the D gene TCRdb calls, TRBD1, cannot be checked with no DNA. The CDR3 covers 15 residues. The chain's CDR3 is CASSLNMDTNQPQHF.

The chain links TRBV6-2 or TRBV6-3 to TRBJ2-1; no DNA is available, so the TRBD2 call from TCRdb remains unchecked. Germline lookup yields CDR1 MNHEY and CDR2 SVGEGT. The CDR3 length is 13 residues. CDR3 sequence reads: CASSKLDFLEQFF.

This sequence joins TRBV27 and TRBJ1-2; the TRBD1 assignment by TCRdb is unverifiable without DNA. This CDR3 contains 13 residues. The germline V gene encodes CDR1 MNHEY and CDR2 SMNVEV (reference sequence). This chain's CDR3 is CASSLDRGRGYTF.

The J gene is TRBJ2-7, the V gene TRBV7-8; as DNA is missing, the TRBD2 call by TCRdb cannot be tested. Germline V gene lookup returns CDR1 SGHVS and CDR2 FQNEAQ. CDR3 size: 15 residues. The CDR3 sequence: CASRPGSGRSAEQYF.

The J gene is TRBJ2-7, the V gene TRBV5-1; absent DNA, TCRdb's TRBD1 call cannot be checked. Looked up from germline, CDR1 is SGHRS and CDR2 is YFSETQ. The CDR3 sequence is 12 residues long. CDR3 protein: CASSGGLGEQYF.

The chain is built from TRBV5-4 and TRBJ2-3; absent DNA, TCRdb's TRBD1 call cannot be checked. From germline, CDR1 is SGHNT and CDR2 YYREEE (reference sequence). The length of the CDR3 is 15 residues. This CDR3 is CASSAGTPNTDTQYF. The variable domain in full, completed from reference TRBV5-4 and TRBJ2-3, reads ETGVTQSPTHLIKTRGQQVTLRCSSQSGHNTVSWYQQALGQGPQFIFQYYREEENGRGNFPPRFSGLQFPNYSSELNVNALELDDSALYLCASSAGTPNTDTQYFGPGTRLTVL.

This chain connects TRBV9 to TRBJ2-7; TCRdb reports TRBD2, a call that lacks DNA to check it against. CDR1 is SGDLS and CDR2 is YYNGEE in the germline V gene. The CDR3 contains 13 residues. The CDR3 loop reads CASSVVGSYEQYF.

CDR3 in amino acids: CSADGDGSYEQYF. The rearrangement uses TRBV20-1 and TRBJ2-7; checking the TCRdb D call of TRBD1 is not possible without DNA. This CDR3 has 13 residues. Germline V gene data show CDR1 as DFQATT and CDR2 as SNEGSKA (reference sequence).

This chain connects TRBV5-1 to TRBJ2-7; TCRdb picks TRBD2, but there is no DNA to check that call. This CDR3 is 15 amino acids long. The germline CDR1 and CDR2 sequences are SGHRS and YFSETQ. The CDR3 is CASSRAASGGYEQYF. The full variable domain, its missing parts supplied by reference TRBV5-1 and TRBJ2-7, is KAGVTQTPRYLIKTRGQQVTLSCSPISGHRSVSWYQQTPGQGLQFLFEYFSETQRNKGNFPGRFSGRQFSNSRSEMNVSTLELGDSALYLCASSRAASGGYEQYFGPGTRLTVT.